This T cell receptor beta chain was identified in a study of blood T cells in healthy people across ages. Germline assignment: CDR1 MNHEY and CDR2 SVGAGI. V lost 6 bases and J 12 bases, leaving 12 bases between the germline ends. This CDR3 region has 11 residues. A J-beta primer mix and a sample-barcoded 5' primer were used in a second PCR of roughly 7 to 12 cycles. MiXCR was run by TCRdb on the 5' RACE reads, yielding one entry per CDR3 protein. This table has over a million distinct CDR3 sequences, 42% appearing once. V usage is TRBV6-5 and J usage is TRBJ2-1; a possible D gene is TRBD2 (6 bases). This TCR was sampled from a woman aged 18-30 years in good health. Sequenced sample: blood. DNA of the CDR3: TGTGCCAGCAGGGGAGGAGGTTGGCAGTTCTTC. Amino acids: CASRGGGWQFF.